This T cell receptor (beta chain) derives from a study of post-analysis software for immune sequencing data. CDR1 and CDR2 (germline): LGHDT, YNNKEL (reference sequence). V was trimmed by 5 bases and J by 6 bases, leaving 13 bases between them. This CDR3 has 14 amino acids. Study conclusions and caveats: Controls showed significantly higher normalized Chao1 diversity than did multiple sclerosis patients. Controls had lower frequencies than patients of about 5 TRBV segments, which included TRBV5-6, TRBV5-1 and TRBV20-1.

With regard to this clonotype: No antigen is known for it.

Researchers reported that TCR beta cDNA libraries carried unique molecular identifiers. MiXCR, run by TCRdb on the PCR reads, gives a single entry per CDR3 protein. The table has some 700,000 distinct CDR3 sequences, 59% seen once. Sequencing input: blood. This TCR came from a girl aged 2 to 9 with multiple sclerosis. V is TRBV3-1 and J is TRBJ2-2; D is perhaps TRBD1 or TRBD2 (5 bases each). For the CDR3, the DNA is TGTGCCAGCAGCTTAAACGGGGCGGCCGGGGAGCTGTTTTTT. It codes for CASSLNGAAGELFF.